The rows below give T cell receptor beta chains drawn from one sample of a study. TCRdb reanalysed the 5' RACE reads using MiXCR and keeps one entry per CDR3 protein. Seen here are just under 65,000 distinct CDR3 sequences, approximately 23% observed once, and the top ten hold about 3%. Sequencing input: memory CD4+ T cells sorted from a lymph node. The receptor source for this set is a female donor with breast cancer. Both conserved end residues are part of each CDR3. The order of the fields is CDR3 protein, V gene, D gene. D genes are given only for firm matches.

cdr3_aa: CASSFDGGETQYF
v_call: TRBV7-7
d_call: NA

cdr3_aa: CASGRPEGTSPLHF
v_call: TRBV6-2/TRBV6-3
d_call: NA

cdr3_aa: CASREGLPLHF
v_call: TRBV2
d_call: NA

cdr3_aa: CASSLAGGDSNQPQHF
v_call: TRBV5-1
d_call: NA

cdr3_aa: CASSLGPTSGEQYF
v_call: TRBV7-3
d_call: NA

cdr3_aa: CSAHPAGAETQYF
v_call: TRBV20-1
d_call: TRBD2

cdr3_aa: CSSSQEINTEAFF
v_call: TRBV29-1
d_call: NA

cdr3_aa: CSFTSRAEASTDTQYF
v_call: TRBV29-1
d_call: NA

cdr3_aa: CASSQVDREENIQYF
v_call: TRBV4-2
d_call: NA

cdr3_aa: CASSQGRTFDNEQFF
v_call: TRBV5-6
d_call: NA

cdr3_aa: CSVTGATYEQYF
v_call: TRBV20-1
d_call: TRBD1

cdr3_aa: CASSSQENEKLFF
v_call: TRBV18
d_call: NA

cdr3_aa: CSASQGTYEQYF
v_call: TRBV20-1
d_call: NA

cdr3_aa: CASSLEGPDTQYF
v_call: TRBV7-9
d_call: NA

cdr3_aa: CASSLGWQGNEQFF
v_call: TRBV7-9
d_call: NA

cdr3_aa: CASSLERNTEAFF
v_call: TRBV5-5
d_call: NA